This T cell receptor (beta chain) was sequenced during a study of cytomegalovirus exposure and HLA in healthy donors (dated 2017 in TCRdb). Turning to the overall study: In an earlier analysis of under 600 of the donors, under 300 Gb of sequence data and 100 million or so unique TCR beta sequences from roughly 200 million T cells were reported. The study profiled the T cell repertoires of 666 subjects by immunosequencing and related them to cytomegalovirus serostatus. A later analysis re-analyzed previously published TCR beta repertoires from 650 to 800 donors and added high-resolution HLA genotyping to study TCR occurrence patterns. Among some 410 genotyped donors of the cohort, an average of about 220,000 unique TCR beta nucleotide sequences was sequenced per donor, of which roughly 17% were non-productive. The later analysis used no new phenotypic data to find candidate immune exposures, relying instead on TCR beta sequences and their occurrence across donors. Both class I and class II loci were covered by HLA typing, at four-digit resolution. In addition to the first cohort of several hundred subjects, a separate validation cohort of 120 different subjects was used. Every discovery cohort repertoire had been produced on one sequencing platform. Of the 300 to 400 genotyped donors, around 81% fell in the genetic ancestry cluster associated with self-reported Caucasian donors. To predict cytomegalovirus infection status, the study combined high-throughput TCR immunosequencing, statistical association of individual TCRs with disease status, and machine learning. About 280 gigabases of sequencing data and tens of millions of unique TCR sequences made up an early release that covered around 640 HLA-typed donors. The study was designed to test whether signatures of past pathogen exposure could be identified by cataloging public T cell receptors. In an earlier analysis of 587 of the donors, high-throughput TCR beta sequencing was used to judge whether each TCR beta V gene segment behaved as functional or pseudogenic. Typing coverage varied by locus: about 629-630 donors for A, B, C, DRB1 and DQB1; approximately 500 for DQA1; approximately 570 for DPA1; 450 to 480 for DPB1. Alongside the repertoire data, information on donor age, sex, ethnicity and CMV serostatus was compiled. A later genetic analysis used genome-wide SNP genotypes for about 65% of the 666 donors, treating that subset as a discovery cohort. Because of strong linkage in the cohort, roughly five DR-DQ haplotypes were treated as single units for association and clustering. What the authors observed across the whole study: In both the original and validation cohorts, the classifier was reported to diagnose cytomegalovirus status with high specificity and sensitivity. The presence/absence analyses assumed that sequencing depth was roughly uniform across donors, and that assumption may not be true. At a false discovery rate of 0.05, a later analysis linked around 17,000 TCR beta sequences to specific HLA alleles. According to a later analysis, TCR association rates differed among HLA loci, with DRB1 alleles showing the most associated TCRs and HLA-C alleles showing the fewest. In an earlier analysis of approximately 590 of the donors, most TCR beta V segments appeared in productive rearrangements about 87% or about 30% of the time, broadly matching IMGT annotations. A later analysis found that HLA-associated TCR beta chains were more clonally expanded and had lower generation probabilities than equally common non-associated chains. The study gave a list of about 150 TCR beta chains associated with cytomegalovirus. A few of the identified cytomegalovirus-associated TCR beta chains were confirmed in vitro to be specific for cytomegalovirus antigens. Because HLA typing was missing for some donors at each locus, association tests included only the typed subset. Most CMV-associated TCR beta chains appeared to be HLA-restricted in a later analysis, and the HLA associations seemed to be driven largely by CMV exposure. The authors suggested that the approach could potentially be generalized to other disease states and immunological phenotypes. Compared with the roughly 700-donor mean, donors in an Asian-associated ancestry cluster had fewer N-insertions in productive TCRs, according to a later genetic analysis. Some IMGT-functional V segments, including TRBV6-2 and TRBV6-3, could not be distinguished by the 87-base-pair reads and were therefore excluded. While some public TCRs were present in many individuals, most TCR sequences turned up only very rarely across donors. For the cohort, immune exposure information was limited to CMV serostatus. The earlier analysis of fewer than 750 of the donors excluded fewer than 20 rarely observed V segments, including chromosome 9 orphons, because counts were too low. A further reported finding was that TCR beta sequences accurately predicted the HLA-A and HLA-B alleles for most subjects in the first cohort. Linkage disequilibrium might explain the correlated functional status among segregating V segments, but an unknown experimental factor could not be ruled out. A cluster of highly shared sequence variants was judged likely to be a technical artifact of the sequencing pipeline. When HLA alleles, especially DR and DQ, strongly co-occurred, attributing TCR associations to individual alleles was difficult. In a later genetic analysis, a missense DCLRE1C variant was associated with V-gene and J-gene trimming of TCR beta chains, and the association was replicated in an independent cohort. According to a later analysis, parvovirus B19, influenza, CMV and Epstein-Barr virus appeared linked to several top co-occurrence clusters. This cohort had only TCR beta chains sequenced, and the lack of alpha or paired-chain data limited which features could be detected.

The method was the immunoSEQ multiplex PCR assay. For the multiplex PCR, a mixture combining 60 forward primers for TCR Vbeta segments and 13 reverse primers for TCR Jbeta segments was used. Amplification of the CDR3 region of rearranged TCR beta genes was performed with a multiplex PCR assay on genomic DNA. The Illumina HiSeq System was used to sequence the amplified TCR beta libraries as 87-base-pair reads. Turning to the authors' computational methods: A later analysis counted about 80 million unique TCR beta chains across the 550 to 750 repertoires, and 9 million to 14 million of these chains were shared by at least two donors. To remove PCR and sequencing errors, raw reads were error-corrected and collapsed into unique sequences using a nearest-neighbor algorithm that merged closely related sequences. Alignment of CDR3 sequences to IMGT reference sequences was used to assign V, D and J gene segments. For a sequence to be retained, a match of at least six nucleotides was required to both a V gene segment and a J gene segment. Rearrangements were called productive when the CDR3 lacked stop codons and stayed in frame with V and J; all others were non-productive. Following IMGT convention, CDR3 was defined as the stretch from the second conserved V-encoded cysteine to the conserved J-encoded phenylalanine. Sequences without an unambiguous match to a single V gene segment were excluded from the earlier analysis of about 600 of the donors. An earlier analysis of about 600 of the donors called V segments functional above 56.7% productive rearrangements and segregating when the between-donor standard deviation exceeded 5%. A statistical classification framework was developed to diagnose cytomegalovirus status using the catalog of TCR beta chain sequences. V and J gene assignment, in a later analysis, came from comparing TCR nucleotide sequences with IMGT/GENE-DB human TR gene sequences. A later analysis assigned CDR3 sequences and most-parsimonious VDJ recombination scenarios with the TCRdist pipeline. In a later analysis, each TCR beta chain was defined by its CDR3 amino acid sequence together with its V-gene family, and reads without a unique V-gene family were excluded. To address suspected cross-contamination and a sequencing artifact, a later analysis removed 450 to 700 highly shared, low-generation-probability nucleotide sequences. For each public chain, a later analysis derived a clonal expansion index from normalized ranks of inferred template counts within each repertoire. In a later analysis, generation probabilities were computed using a VDJ recombination model fitted to out-of-frame rearrangements, and the results were checked against IGoR. In a later analysis, hypergeometric tests were used to score TCR-TCR, TCR-HLA and TCR-CMV co-occurrence, with a repertoire-size bias correction applied to TCR pairs. A later analysis estimated false discovery rates by permuting HLA or CMV assignments 20 times. In a later analysis, co-occurring TCRs were grouped using DBSCAN, and TCRdist sequence similarity was added for clustering within HLA-allele-positive subsets. Co-occurrence clustering excluded repertoires with fewer than 30,000 or more than 120,000 public chains, plus five with anomalous nucleotide sharing. Held by TCRdb, this immuneACCESS table contains in-frame sequences only and omits some clones. Under half of the omission traces to an unresolved V gene where checked; the cause of the rest is unknown. V, J and clone size are those of that table, while D and trimming were read from the DNA. The sample has about 60,000 clones on record, around 82% of them singletons. The ten most abundant clones make up less than 7% of the sample.

CDR1 and CDR2 are read off the germline V gene (reference sequence) as LNHDA and SQIVND. Trimming takes 4 bases from V and 1 base from J, and the germline ends sit 5 bases apart. CDR3 length: 13 amino acids, cysteine to phenylalanine. Only the CDR3 portion is preserved as DNA: 39 bases, with reading frame beginning at the first base. In total, approximately 690 healthy bone marrow donors made up the cohort. At the time of sampling, all cohort members were nominally healthy, though unrecorded immune exposures were likely present. The donor was CMV seronegative and was included in the group of about 350 seronegative cohort members. A peripheral blood sample was provided by each donor, and peripheral blood mononuclear cells were used for TCR beta sequencing. Genomic DNA was extracted from the blood cell samples with the Qiagen DNeasy Blood Extraction Kit. About this clone itself: Its antigen target is currently unknown. No base quality information exists; no much larger clone differs at one position.

This receptor was taken from a male donor in good health and CMV-seronegative. In this chain, TRBV19 is recombined with TRBJ1-5, with the D gene not confidently named. Sequenced material: PBMCs. The nucleotide sequence reads TGTGCCAGTAGTACACAGAGCAATCAGCCCCAGCATTTT. It codes for CASSTQSNQPQHF.